A selection of T cell receptor beta chains follows, all from one sample in a study of chemoradiotherapy in HPV16-positive cancers. The method was immunoSEQ multiplex PCR; TCRdb's version includes in-frame clones alone and lacks a portion of them. The data show roughly 14,000 clones, roughly 87% seen once. Material: tumor tissue, obtained from a patient who underwent chemoradiotherapy. The receptors stem from a human donor with HPV-associated anogenital cancer. CDR3s include the opening cysteine and the closing phenylalanine or tryptophan. Each record gives: V gene, CDR3 length, CDR3 protein.

TRBV5-4,14,CASSLGGRTTVAFF
TRBV18,16,CASSPRSGSAPDTQYF
TRBV5-1,13,CASSLESVNEQFF
TRBV6-5,12,CASSFAGTEQFF
TRBV11-3,12,CASSLVGGELFF
TRBV7-8,18,CASSEGGDPLSSTDTQYF
TRBV7-9,15,CASSLANGASYEQYF
TRBV11-2,14,CASSPRSGTAPLHF
TRBV7-9,14,CASSGDLNTGELFF
TRBV7-9,13,CASRSGSSYEQYF
TRBV14,19,CASSQRLLAGGPYTGELFF
TRBV6-1,13,CASSVDSNEKLFF
TRBV6-6,14,CASSYSAGVGEQFF
TRBV19,14,CASSIGGSSYEQYF
TRBV7-9,15,CASSFGAGDLYEQYF
TRBV6-5,14,CASSYSPGYTEAFF
TRBV7-9,16,CASSLGSWDRTDTQYF
TRBV7-2,16,CASSSEGPGGTGELFF
TRBV11-2,14,CASSLVGQSSEQFF
TRBV14,16,CASSQALPSSGNTIYF
TRBV11-3,13,CASSLAVTYEQYF
TRBV5-1,13,CASSSEQGGELFF
TRBV4-1,15,CASSHTTTDTNEQFF
TRBV29-1,12,CSVRGAQETQYF
TRBV27,14,CASSSADRTYEQYF
TRBV2,15,CASREGRASTGELFF
TRBV7-9,13,CASSRGQGETQYF
TRBV29-1,14,CSIIAWTGRETQYF
TRBV5-4,16,CASSHPGLEGGNTIYF
TRBV29-1,13,CSFLSGSSYEQYF
TRBV2,15,CASSAPSGGTYEQYF
TRBV11-3,15,CASRKLQGETGELFF
TRBV19,16,CASSIRPTSWQETQYF
TRBV5-1,15,CASSLVPGTNTEAFF
TRBV7-8,13,CASSSLGAHGYTF
TRBV19,15,CASSLRSGTGYGYTF
TRBV6-5,11,CASSRGNEQFF
TRBV9,15,CASSAPAAGENEQFF
TRBV2,15,CASSEALSTAYGYTF
TRBV6-5,13,CATISGTSYGYTF